Listed here is a single TCR beta chain. Its antigen is still unknown. No per-base quality is available; no much larger clone lies one base away. The data derive from a study of T cell responses to AZD1222 COVID-19 vaccine (dated by TCRdb to the early 2020s). About the full investigation: AZD1222 recipients with second doses at about 4 weeks or about 12 weeks were pooled, because spike-specific TCR depth and breadth did not differ between schedules. A total of 230 to 250 trial participants underwent TCR sequencing, of whom about 200 received two doses of AZD1222 and about 25 received two doses of the MenACWY control vaccine. Trial participants were enrolled by age into 18-55, 56-69 and 70-plus year subgroups, with roughly 160, 29 and 62 TCR-sequenced participants respectively.

The CDR3 regions of human TCRbeta chains were subjected to immunosequencing. The study's processing was this. TCRs in the repertoires were matched against a reference library of SARS-CoV-2-specific TCRs that had been generated with the MIRA antigen-specificity platform. Breadth meant the fraction of unique TCRs that were SARS-CoV-2-associated, whereas depth meant the fraction of total T cells that were SARS-CoV-2-associated. Using the MIRA data, each spike-specific TCR was mapped to the spike region that the TCR reacts to and placed in a CD4 or CD8 class. Log10-transformed breadth and depth values were compared by one-way ANOVA with Sidak's multiple comparisons tests. Entries here come from immuneACCESS through TCRdb and include only in-frame sequences with V and J called. Some clones fail to appear in such tables; in the studies checked, an unresolved V gene covers under half of the shortfall, and the cause of the remainder is unknown. D and trimming come from the DNA, and the V and J calls and clone size come from that table. For this sample the table gives 90,000 to 95,000 clones, of which roughly 90% were detected only once. Jointly, the top ten make up 22% of the sample.

The investigation overall reported the following: Conclusions about previously exposed vaccinees are limited because only five to seven AZD1222 recipients were SARS-CoV-2 seropositive at baseline. In the small 56-69-year group, the increase in depth fell short of significance, most likely because of low power. Most participants were white British and females outnumbered males, and the authors suggested that clonal diversity may have been underestimated. Spike-specific TCR breadth and depth rose significantly after two AZD1222 doses compared with day 0 and with MenACWY recipients. No day 14 peak-response samples were available, so repertoires were characterized only after the peak T cell response. The vaccine-associated CD4 TCRs covered the entire spike protein, and the dominant responses fell in regions 160-218 and 743-854. Epitopes outside the regions mutated in the B.1.351 and B.1.1.7 variants were reportedly recognized by nearly half of the unique spike-specific TCRs.

The time point label here, explained by the study, means: baseline before first vaccination. The vaccinee samples were drawn from two UK trials, COV001 and COV002, one of which was a single-blind randomized controlled phase 2/3 trial testing AZD1222 (ChAdOx1 nCoV-19) in healthy adults. Trial participant PBMC samples were collected at day 0 and day 28 after the second dose for TCRbeta chain sequencing. The sample in question was peripheral blood, obtained on day 0 of AZD1222 vaccination. The receptor was isolated from an adult in good health.

The base sequence is TGTGCCAGCAGTCGAAAATACGAGCAGTACTTC. Its translation is CASSRKYEQYF. The V gene is TRBV6-2 or TRBV6-3 and the J gene is TRBJ2-7; no D gene is confidently identified. CDR1 MNHEY and CDR2 SVGEGT are derived from the germline V gene. The V end loses 5 bases and the J end loses 4 bases, and a stretch of 6 bases separates them. The cysteine opens and the phenylalanine closes a CDR3 of 11 amino acids. Only the CDR3 part of the read is kept: 33 bases, read in frame from the first base.